This entry is about one T cell receptor (beta chain). The repertoire was sequenced with immunoSEQ multiplex PCR; TCRdb's copy has only in-frame clones and lacks some. The sample carries millions of clones, about 95% recorded once. Naivety among CD8 cells was defined by CD45RO negativity and positive CCR7 selection, thereby excluding terminally differentiated effector memory CD45RA+ cells. This entry belongs to a study of shared clonotypes between healthy human individuals. CDR1 and CDR2 from the germline V gene are MDHEN and SYDVKM. CDR3 length equals 16 residues. The ends lost 6 bases at V and 3 bases at J; junction bases unmatched: 12.

The source is a man aged 18 to 30 in good health. Sequencing was performed on naive CD8+ T cells sorted from blood. The chain links TRBV28 to TRBJ2-7; 9 nucleotides agree with TRBD1. CDR3 in amino acids: CASRLAPGQGNYEQYF. CDR3 DNA: TGTGCCAGCAGACTAGCCCCTGGACAGGGGAACTACGAGCAGTACTTC.